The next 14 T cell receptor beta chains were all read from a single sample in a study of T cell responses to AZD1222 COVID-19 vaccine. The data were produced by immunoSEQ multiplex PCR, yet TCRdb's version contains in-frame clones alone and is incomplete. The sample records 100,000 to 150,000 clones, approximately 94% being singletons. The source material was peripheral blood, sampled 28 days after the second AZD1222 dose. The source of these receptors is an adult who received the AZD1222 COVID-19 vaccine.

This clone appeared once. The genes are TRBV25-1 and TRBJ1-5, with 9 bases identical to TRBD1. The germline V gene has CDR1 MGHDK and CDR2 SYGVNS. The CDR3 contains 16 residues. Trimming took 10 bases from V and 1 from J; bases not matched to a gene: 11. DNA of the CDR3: TGTGCCAACCCCGGGACAGGGTGCTGGAGCAATCAGCCCCAGCATTTT. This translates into CANPGTGCWSNQPQHF.

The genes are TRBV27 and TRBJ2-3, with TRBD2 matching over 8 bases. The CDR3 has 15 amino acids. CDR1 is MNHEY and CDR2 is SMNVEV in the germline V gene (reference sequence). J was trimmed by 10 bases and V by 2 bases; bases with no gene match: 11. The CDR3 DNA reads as TGTGCCAGCAGTTTAACGACGGGGGGGCCGTCCCCGCAGTATTTT. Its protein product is CASSLTTGGPSPQYF.

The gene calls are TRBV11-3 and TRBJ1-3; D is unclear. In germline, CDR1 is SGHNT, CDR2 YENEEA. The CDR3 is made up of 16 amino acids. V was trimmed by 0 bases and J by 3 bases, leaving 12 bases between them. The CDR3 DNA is TGTGCCAGCAGCTTAGATCGAATGCTTTATGGAAACACCATATATTTT. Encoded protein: CASSLDRMLYGNTIYF.

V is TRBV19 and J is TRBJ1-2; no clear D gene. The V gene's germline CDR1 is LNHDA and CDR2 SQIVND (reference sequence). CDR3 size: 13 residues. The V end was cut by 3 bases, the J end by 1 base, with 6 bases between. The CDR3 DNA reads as TGTGCCAGTAGTATTGAAAGTAACTATGGCTACACCTTC. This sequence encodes CASSIESNYGYTF. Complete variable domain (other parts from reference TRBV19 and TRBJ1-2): DGGITQSPKYLFRKEGQNVTLSCEQNLNHDAMYWYRQDPGQGLRLIYYSQIVNDFQKGDIAEGYSVSREKKESFPLTVTSAQKNPTAFYLCASSIESNYGYTFGSGTRLTVV.

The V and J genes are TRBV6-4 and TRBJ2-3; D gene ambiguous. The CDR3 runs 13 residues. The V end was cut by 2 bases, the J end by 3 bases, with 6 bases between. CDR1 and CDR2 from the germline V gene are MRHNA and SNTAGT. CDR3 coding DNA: TGTGCCAGCAGTGACCAGAGGACAGATACGCAGTATTTT. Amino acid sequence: CASSDQRTDTQYF.

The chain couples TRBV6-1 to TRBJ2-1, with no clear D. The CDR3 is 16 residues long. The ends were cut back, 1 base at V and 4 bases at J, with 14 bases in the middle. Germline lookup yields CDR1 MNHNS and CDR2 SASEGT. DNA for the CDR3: TGTGCCAGCAGTGAAGAATGGATGCCCCAATACAATGAGCAGTTCTTC. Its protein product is CASSEEWMPQYNEQFF.

CDR3 nucleotide sequence: TGTGCCAGCAGCTTAAATACCAGGCCTGAAGCTTTCTTT. Translating it yields CASSLNTRPEAFF. J is TRBJ1-1 and V is TRBV7-2; no clear D gene. Looked up from germline, CDR1 is SGHTA and CDR2 is FQGNSA. This CDR3 has 13 amino acids. V was cut by 2 bases and J by 6 bases, with 10 bases left in between.

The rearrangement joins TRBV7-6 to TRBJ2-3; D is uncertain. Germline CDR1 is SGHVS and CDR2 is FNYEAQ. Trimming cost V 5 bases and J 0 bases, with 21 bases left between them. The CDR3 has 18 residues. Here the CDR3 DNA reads TGTGCCAGCAGCACCCGGTTTAGGGCGGATCCTAGCACAGATACGCAGTATTTT. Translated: CASSTRFRADPSTDTQYF.

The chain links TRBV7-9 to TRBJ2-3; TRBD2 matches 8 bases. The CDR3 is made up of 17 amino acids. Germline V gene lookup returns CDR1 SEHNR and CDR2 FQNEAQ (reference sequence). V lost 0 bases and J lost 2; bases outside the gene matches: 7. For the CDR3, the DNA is TGTGCCAGCAGCTTAGCTATCGGGGGGGCTCCCACAGATACGCAGTATTTT. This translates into CASSLAIGGAPTDTQYF.

The CDR3 sequence is CASSLEAGLDSPLHF. The CDR3 DNA sequence: TGTGCCAGCAGCTTGGAGGCGGGACTTGATTCACCCCTCCACTTT. The chain joins TRBV5-6 to TRBJ1-6; D may be TRBD1 (5 bases). The CDR3 is 15 amino acids. The V gene lost 0 bases and the J gene lost 8 bases, with 12 bases spanning the gap. Germline CDR1 SGHDT, CDR2 YYEEEE.

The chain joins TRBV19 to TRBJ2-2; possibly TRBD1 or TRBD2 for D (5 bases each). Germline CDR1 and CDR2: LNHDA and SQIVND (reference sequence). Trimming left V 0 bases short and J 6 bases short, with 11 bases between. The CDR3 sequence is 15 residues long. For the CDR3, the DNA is TGTGCCAGTAGTATAGATGGGACCTATCCCGGGGAGCTGTTTTTT. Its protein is CASSIDGTYPGELFF.

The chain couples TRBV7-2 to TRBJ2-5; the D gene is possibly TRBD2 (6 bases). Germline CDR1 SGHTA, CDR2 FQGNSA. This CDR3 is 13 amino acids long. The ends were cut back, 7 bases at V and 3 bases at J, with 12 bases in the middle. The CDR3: CASNPGVEETQYF. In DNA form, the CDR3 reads TGTGCCAGCAACCCGGGAGTAGAAGAGACCCAGTACTTC.

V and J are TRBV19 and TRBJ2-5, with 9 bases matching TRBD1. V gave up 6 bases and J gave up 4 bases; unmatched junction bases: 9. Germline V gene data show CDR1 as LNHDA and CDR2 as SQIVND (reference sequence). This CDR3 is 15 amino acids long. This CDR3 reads CASRQQGAMRETQYF. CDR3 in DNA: TGTGCCAGTAGACAACAGGGGGCAATGAGAGAGACCCAGTACTTC.

CDR3 nucleotides: TGCGCCAGCAGCCCCTCAGGAGTTGGCTACACCTTC. Protein: CASSPSGVGYTF. The J gene is TRBJ1-2, the V gene TRBV5-1, with no clear D. The CDR3 spans 12 residues. Germline CDR1 SGHRS, CDR2 YFSETQ. Trimming left V 4 bases short and J 7 bases short, with 11 bases between.